A single sample is the source of the 31 T cell receptor beta chains below, sequenced in a study of blood T cell repertoires in COVID-19. The table came from immunoSEQ multiplex PCR; TCRdb's copy has only in-frame clones and leaves some out. The sample contains some 120,000 clones, 90% of which appear only once. Sequencing was done on a sample of peripheral blood. The receptors originated from a human donor with active COVID-19. The donor label of this sample is uncertain.

This clone occurred once. The chain couples TRBV5-1 to TRBJ2-2; no reliable D call. CDR3 length equals 14 residues. From germline, CDR1 is SGHRS and CDR2 YFSETQ. V lost 0 bases and J 4 bases, leaving 7 bases between the germline ends. The CDR3 sequence is CASSLDLFTGELFF. In DNA form, the CDR3 reads TGCGCCAGCAGCTTGGATCTTTTCACCGGGGAGCTGTTTTTT.

This chain connects TRBV18 to TRBJ1-1, with a possible D match to TRBD1 (6 bases). Germline lookup yields CDR1 KGHSH and CDR2 LQKENI. V was trimmed by 8 bases and J by 0 bases, leaving 13 bases between them. This CDR3 comprises 14 residues. CDR3 protein: CASTRGGLNTEAFF. In nucleotides, the CDR3 is TGTGCCAGCACTAGGGGGGGTTTGAACACTGAAGCTTTCTTT.

The genes are TRBV19 and TRBJ2-5, with D possibly TRBD1 on 6 matching bases. Germline-derived CDR1 and CDR2 are LNHDA and SQIVND (reference sequence). CDR3 length: 13 residues. Trimming removed 1 base at V and 5 bases at J, with 8 bases between. Written as DNA, the CDR3 is TGTGCCAGTAGTATAGTTCAGGGGGAGACCCAGTACTTC. Encoded protein: CASSIVQGETQYF.

The V gene is TRBV7-9, the J gene TRBJ1-1, with D possibly being TRBD1 (6 bases). Germline V gene lookup returns CDR1 SEHNR and CDR2 FQNEAQ (reference sequence). V dropped 5 bases and J dropped 0 bases, with 10 bases sitting between them. The CDR3 is 14 amino acids. DNA of the CDR3: TGTGCCAGCAGCCCGGACAGTCTGAACACTGAAGCTTTCTTT. Amino acids: CASSPDSLNTEAFF.

The chain employs TRBV24-1 and TRBJ1-4; tentative D call: TRBD1 (6 bases). Germline V lookup: CDR1 KGHDR, CDR2 SFDVKD. V was clipped by 4 bases and J by 7 bases, with 15 bases between them. CDR3 length: 15 residues. The CDR3 bases are TGTGCCACCAGTGACTCCAGGGGCCCAGGTGAAAAACTGTTTTTT. The encoded protein is CATSDSRGPGEKLFF.

The CDR3 loop is CASSQDPGTSGGATYEQYF. CDR3 in DNA: TGTGCCAGCAGCCAAGACCCCGGGACTAGCGGGGGCGCTACCTACGAGCAGTACTTC. The rearrangement links TRBV3-1 (or the pseudogene TRBV3-2) to TRBJ2-7; TRBD2 matches 14 bases. The CDR3 has 19 residues. CDR1 LGHDT and CDR2 YNNKEL come from the germline V gene (reference sequence). J lost 2 bases, V lost 0 bases, and 9 bases had no gene match.

The CDR3 nucleotides read TGTGCCAGCAGTGTATCGGGACAGGGGTTTGAAAAACTGTTTTTT. It yields the protein CASSVSGQGFEKLFF. V and J are TRBV2 and TRBJ1-4; 10 bases are a match to TRBD1. Germline values: CDR1 SNHLY, CDR2 FYNNEI. The junction had 6 bases not matched to a gene; V was cut back by 4 bases and J by 7 bases. The CDR3 contains 15 residues.

The table lists this clone with a count of one. The chain combines TRBV19 with TRBJ1-1; perhaps TRBD1 as D (5 bases). Deletions cut 3 bases from V and 5 bases from J, with 13 bases between. The CDR3 has 14 amino acids. Germline values: CDR1 LNHDA, CDR2 SQIVND (reference sequence). The CDR3, as DNA: TGTGCCAGTAGTATCAGGGTGGATCGGACTGAAGCTTTCTTT. It translates to CASSIRVDRTEAFF.

This clone occurred once. The chain employs TRBV4-3 and TRBJ2-1; TRBD1 agrees at 8 bases. CDR3 length: 20 residues. J was trimmed by 8 bases and V by 2 bases; bases with no gene match: 23. Germline CDR1 LGHNA, CDR2 YSLEER. CDR3 DNA sequence: TGCGCCAGCAGCCAAAGACGAGACAGGGGTTTTCGGGCGGCCTTCGATGAGCAGTTCTTC. It specifies CASSQRRDRGFRAAFDEQFF.

The chain links TRBV10-3 to TRBJ2-1; 8 bases fit TRBD1. In germline, CDR1 is ENHRY, CDR2 SYGVKD. The CDR3 length is 13 residues. Trimming took 6 bases from V and 16 from J; bases not matched to a gene: 14. The CDR3 DNA follows: TGTGCCATCAGCTCTCCGGGACAGGATTTAACTTTCTTC. Amino acid sequence: CAISSPGQDLTFF.

The chain recombines TRBV24-1 with TRBJ2-1, with TRBD2 matching over 8 bases. The V gene end was trimmed by 7 bases and the J gene end by 7 bases; junction bases not matched to a gene: 11. There are 15 residues in the CDR3. Germline V gene sequence: CDR1 KGHDR, CDR2 SFDVKD. As DNA, the CDR3 is TGTGCCACCAGCGATGCGGGGGGATTACCAAATGAGCAGTTCTTC. It specifies CATSDAGGLPNEQFF.

The chain links TRBV6-5 to TRBJ2-5; 9 bases line up with TRBD2. Germline lookup yields CDR1 MNHEY and CDR2 SVGAGI. CDR3 size: 14 residues. J gave up 5 bases and V 6 bases, and 7 bases lay outside the gene matches. Written as DNA, the CDR3 is TGTGCCAGCAGGGGCGGGGGGGCCCTTGAGACCCAGTACTTC. Protein product: CASRGGGALETQYF.

CDR3 nucleotide sequence: TGTGCCAGCAGCCTGACCGGGGGTCCTAACACAGATACGCAGTATTTT. Translated, it gives CASSLTGGPNTDTQYF. The chain carries TRBV5-6 and TRBJ2-3, with D possibly TRBD2 on 6 matching bases. Per the germline V gene, CDR1 is SGHDT and CDR2 is YYEEEE. The CDR3 loop spans 16 amino acids. With 4 bases removed from V and 2 bases from J, the gap between germline ends came to 17 bases.

This clone was seen only a few times. The rearrangement links TRBV28 to TRBJ1-2; 10 bases match TRBD1. Germline assignment: CDR1 MDHEN and CDR2 SYDVKM. V gave up 6 bases and J gave up 1 base; unmatched junction bases: 8. This CDR3 has 16 amino acids. Written as DNA, the CDR3 is TGTGCCAGCAGCCCCGGGACAGGGGCCCTTAACTATGGCTACACCTTC. Protein sequence: CASSPGTGALNYGYTF.

The gene calls are TRBV5-1 and TRBJ2-1; tentative D call: TRBD2 (6 bases). Germline V gene sequence: CDR1 SGHRS, CDR2 YFSETQ. V lost 1 base and J 4 bases, leaving 9 bases between the germline ends. This CDR3 is built from 14 residues. The CDR3 spells CASSLPGTYNEQFF. CDR3 sequence (DNA): TGCGCCAGCAGCTTGCCCGGGACTTACAATGAGCAGTTCTTC.

The rearrangement joins TRBV24-1 to TRBJ2-1; a possible D gene is TRBD1 (5 bases). The CDR3 has 15 amino acids. The germline CDR1 and CDR2 sequences are KGHDR and SFDVKD. Between the trimmed V and J ends, which lost 4 bases and 8 bases, there was a span of 17 bases. In nucleotides, the CDR3 is TGTGCCACCAGTGAACGTGACATTAGGGGCGATGAGCAGTTCTTC. Amino acids: CATSERDIRGDEQFF.

The V and J genes are TRBV6-4 and TRBJ1-2; 7 nucleotides agree with TRBD1. V lost 7 bases, J lost 3 bases, and 11 bases stayed unmatched. Germline-derived CDR1 and CDR2 are MRHNA and SNTAGT. CDR3 length: 15 amino acids. DNA of the CDR3: TGTGCCAGCAAAAACACAGGGGATGGTCACTATGGCTACACCTTC. As protein: CASKNTGDGHYGYTF.

The V gene is TRBV6-5, the J gene TRBJ2-7; D is ambiguous. Looked up from germline, CDR1 is MNHEY and CDR2 is SVGAGI. Trimming pared 8 bases from V and 5 bases from J, leaving 10 bases between. The CDR3 has 11 amino acids. In DNA form, the CDR3 reads TGTGCCAGCGGCTTTCGGGACGAGCAGTACTTC. Translating gives CASGFRDEQYF.

This clone was observed a single time. The V call is TRBV19, the J call TRBJ2-3; 8 bases line up with TRBD2. From germline, CDR1 is LNHDA and CDR2 SQIVND (reference sequence). CDR3 length equals 15 residues. V shed 6 bases, J shed 0 bases, and the junction held 5 bases outside the gene matches. In DNA form, the CDR3 reads TGTGCCAGTAGCTTTAGCGGGGCGAGCACAGATACGCAGTATTTT. Translation: CASSFSGASTDTQYF.

Here the CDR3 reads CASRSTGGNEQFF. CDR3 bases: TGTGCCAGCAGGTCGACAGGGGGCAATGAGCAGTTCTTC. This sequence joins TRBV2 and TRBJ2-1; 9 nucleotides agree with TRBD1. The CDR3 totals 13 residues. Germline V gene data show CDR1 as SNHLY and CDR2 as FYNNEI. Trimming at V came to 6 bases and at J to 6 bases, leaving 3 bases not matched to a gene.

The rearrangement joins TRBV6-2 or TRBV6-3 to TRBJ2-1, with 10 nucleotides matching TRBD1. The CDR3 is 16 residues long. Losses at the gene ends were 5 bases for V and 4 bases for J; bases not matched to a gene: 8. Germline V gene lookup returns CDR1 MNHEY and CDR2 SVGEGT. In nucleotides, the CDR3 is TGTGCCAGCAGTAGGACCGGGACAGGGGCGTACAATGAGCAGTTCTTC. Translated, it gives CASSRTGTGAYNEQFF.

This chain uses TRBV19 with TRBJ2-3, with 10 bases fitting TRBD1. Germline lookup yields CDR1 LNHDA and CDR2 SQIVND (reference sequence). V dropped 4 bases and J dropped 3; count of bases not matched to a gene: 7. The CDR3 consists of 16 residues. The CDR3, as DNA: TGTGCCAGTAGTACATCCGGGACAGGGGTGACAGATACGCAGTATTTT. This sequence encodes CASSTSGTGVTDTQYF.

J is TRBJ2-1 and V is TRBV9; 8 positions match TRBD2. Germline V gene data show CDR1 as SGDLS and CDR2 as YYNGEE. The CDR3 sequence is 13 residues long. Trimming cost V 2 bases and J 8 bases; bases outside gene matches: 3. The CDR3 DNA follows: TGTGCCAGCAGCGTTTTAGCGGGGCATGAGCAGTTCTTC. It translates to CASSVLAGHEQFF.

The rearrangement links TRBV10-3 to TRBJ2-7, with 9 bases matching TRBD1. The germline V gene has CDR1 ENHRY and CDR2 SYGVKD. Germline trimming cut 9 bases from V and 3 bases from J; bases unmatched to any gene: 6. This CDR3 is built from 13 residues. The CDR3 sequence: CAMGDRAVYEQYF. The DNA for the CDR3 is TGTGCCATGGGGGACAGGGCGGTCTACGAGCAGTACTTC.

V and J are TRBV5-4 and TRBJ2-1; TRBD2 agrees at 8 bases. Germline CDR1 and CDR2: SGHNT and YYREEE (reference sequence). The CDR3 contains 15 residues. J lost 2 bases, V lost 5 bases, and 6 bases had no gene match. CDR3 nucleotide sequence: TGTGCCAGCAGACAAGCGGGGGCAACCTACAATGAGCAGTTCTTC. Its translation: CASRQAGATYNEQFF.

The chain joins TRBV7-6 to TRBJ1-1; tentative D call: TRBD1 (5 bases). The germline V gene encodes CDR1 SGHVS and CDR2 FNYEAQ. CDR3 length: 13 amino acids. Trimming cost V 2 bases and J 4 bases, with 8 bases left between them. Written as DNA, the CDR3 is TGTGCCAGCAGCTTACGGGGGGGCACTGAAGCTTTCTTT. Protein product: CASSLRGGTEAFF. The variable domain in full, with the rest retrieved from reference TRBV7-6 and TRBJ1-1, is GAGVSQSPRYKVTKRGQDVALRCDPISGHVSLYWYRQALGQGPEFLTYFNYEAQQDKSGLPNDRFSAERPEGSISTLTIQRTEQRDSAMYRCASSLRGGTEAFFGQGTRLTVV.

This clone appeared a few times. The chain carries TRBV7-9 and TRBJ1-3; TRBD1 matches 8 bases. This CDR3 contains 14 residues. From germline, CDR1 is SEHNR and CDR2 FQNEAQ (reference sequence). V shed 6 bases and J 7 bases; nucleotides not matched to a gene: 8. The CDR3 sequence: CASRLHRGANTIYF. DNA for the CDR3: TGTGCCAGCAGACTACACAGGGGGGCGAACACCATATATTTT.

The chain carries TRBV7-3 and TRBJ2-7; D unresolved. In germline, CDR1 is SGHTA, CDR2 FQGTGA. This CDR3 is built from 10 residues. Trimming cost V 5 bases and J 4 bases, with 3 bases left between them. The CDR3 region is CASSIYEQYF. In DNA, the CDR3 is TGTGCCAGCAGCATATACGAGCAGTACTTC.

The chain joins TRBV6-5 to TRBJ1-4, with D possibly TRBD1 on 6 matching bases. Per germline, CDR1 MNHEY and CDR2 SVGAGI. This CDR3 has 15 residues. V lost 6 bases, J lost 2 bases, and 13 bases lay in between. The CDR3 spells CASSEVTGTNEKLFF. The CDR3 DNA sequence: TGTGCCAGCAGCGAGGTTACAGGGACTAATGAAAAACTGTTTTTT.

The CDR3, as DNA: TGTGCCAGCAGTGAACACCAGTACTTAGCGGGGGGGCAGTTCTTC. It encodes CASSEHQYLAGGQFF. The rearrangement links TRBV6-1 to TRBJ2-1, with TRBD2 matching over 10 bases. CDR1 MNHNS and CDR2 SASEGT come from the germline V gene. This CDR3 has 15 amino acids. V shed 2 bases and J 12 bases; nucleotides not matched to a gene: 10.

The J gene is TRBJ2-1, the V gene TRBV7-3, with D unclear. The CDR3 is made up of 15 amino acids. Trimming took off 0 bases at V and 0 bases at J, with 6 bases between the two ends. Germline CDR1 SGHTA, CDR2 FQGTGA. In DNA form, the CDR3 reads TGTGCCAGCAGCTTAACCCCTAGCTCCTACAATGAGCAGTTCTTC. Residues: CASSLTPSSYNEQFF.